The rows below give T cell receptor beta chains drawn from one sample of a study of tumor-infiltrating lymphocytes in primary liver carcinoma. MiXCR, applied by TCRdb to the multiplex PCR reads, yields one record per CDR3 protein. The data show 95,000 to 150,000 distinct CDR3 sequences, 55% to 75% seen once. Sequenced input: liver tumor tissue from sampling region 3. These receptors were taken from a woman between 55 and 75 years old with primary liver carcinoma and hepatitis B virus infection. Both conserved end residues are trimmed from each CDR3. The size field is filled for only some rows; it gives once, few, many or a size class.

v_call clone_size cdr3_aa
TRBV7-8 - ASSLTGSGEYCYT
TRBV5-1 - ASSPTVTQGTQY
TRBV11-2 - ASSLGTQDRRAAYEEY
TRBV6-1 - ASMRDRNNSPLH
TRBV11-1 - ASSLALAGGHGTDTQY
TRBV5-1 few ASSPAPPNTGELF
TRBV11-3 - DSSLVGQETKY
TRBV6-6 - ASSYRRGDTEAF
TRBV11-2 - ASSIDQGSRTPLH
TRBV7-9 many ASSLLQEYYNSPLH
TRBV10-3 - AISESPTGEDTQY
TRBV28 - ASTIPGQALRNQPRH
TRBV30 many AWSVGLATNEQF
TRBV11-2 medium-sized ASSLGGDGAYEQY
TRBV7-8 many ASSFGGGPYNEQF
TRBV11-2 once ASSLERGSGGLL
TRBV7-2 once ASSHGPGYYEQF
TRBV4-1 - ASGATDRSLNQPRH
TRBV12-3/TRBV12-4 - ASSRRQGGSSPLH
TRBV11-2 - ASSFPGTSGTKIIQY
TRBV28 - ASTLPGHPYNEQF
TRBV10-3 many AITFSGDVNEQF
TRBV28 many ASSSMDRGQY
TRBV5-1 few ASSLQPPERRYEQY
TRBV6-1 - ASSVWWASGSNEQF
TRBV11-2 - TNSSKQAEAF
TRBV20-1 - SASGTWPYEQY
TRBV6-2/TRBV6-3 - AGSFALAGNSYEQY
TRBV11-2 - ASIWTGRPYEQY
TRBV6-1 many ASSEADSGSYGYT
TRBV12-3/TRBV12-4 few ASSLETSGVYNKQF
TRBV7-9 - ASSLGRARETQY
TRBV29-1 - SVVVGRLPSEQF
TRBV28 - ASNETGLVNTEAF
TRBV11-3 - ASSLTTVLGGHT
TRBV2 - ASNAYDRRYEQY
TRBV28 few ASSVVSGGVNNEQF
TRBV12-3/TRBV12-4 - ASSLWRNSGDPYNERF
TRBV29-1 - SLRRTGAPRYEQY
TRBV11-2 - ASSLGPEVSTEAF
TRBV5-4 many ASSLGGTDNYGYT
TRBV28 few ASGQQGARFTEAF
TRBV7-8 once ASSLGGDYYGYT
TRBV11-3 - ASGSPDSNERLF
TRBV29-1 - SFVTSSQPQH
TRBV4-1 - ASRQSPVNEQF
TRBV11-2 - VSQRRGAAEIQY
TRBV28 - AGNTGRFSGANVLT
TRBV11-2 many ASSLWVGTSGGPGELF
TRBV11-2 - ASSLTLAAHNEQF